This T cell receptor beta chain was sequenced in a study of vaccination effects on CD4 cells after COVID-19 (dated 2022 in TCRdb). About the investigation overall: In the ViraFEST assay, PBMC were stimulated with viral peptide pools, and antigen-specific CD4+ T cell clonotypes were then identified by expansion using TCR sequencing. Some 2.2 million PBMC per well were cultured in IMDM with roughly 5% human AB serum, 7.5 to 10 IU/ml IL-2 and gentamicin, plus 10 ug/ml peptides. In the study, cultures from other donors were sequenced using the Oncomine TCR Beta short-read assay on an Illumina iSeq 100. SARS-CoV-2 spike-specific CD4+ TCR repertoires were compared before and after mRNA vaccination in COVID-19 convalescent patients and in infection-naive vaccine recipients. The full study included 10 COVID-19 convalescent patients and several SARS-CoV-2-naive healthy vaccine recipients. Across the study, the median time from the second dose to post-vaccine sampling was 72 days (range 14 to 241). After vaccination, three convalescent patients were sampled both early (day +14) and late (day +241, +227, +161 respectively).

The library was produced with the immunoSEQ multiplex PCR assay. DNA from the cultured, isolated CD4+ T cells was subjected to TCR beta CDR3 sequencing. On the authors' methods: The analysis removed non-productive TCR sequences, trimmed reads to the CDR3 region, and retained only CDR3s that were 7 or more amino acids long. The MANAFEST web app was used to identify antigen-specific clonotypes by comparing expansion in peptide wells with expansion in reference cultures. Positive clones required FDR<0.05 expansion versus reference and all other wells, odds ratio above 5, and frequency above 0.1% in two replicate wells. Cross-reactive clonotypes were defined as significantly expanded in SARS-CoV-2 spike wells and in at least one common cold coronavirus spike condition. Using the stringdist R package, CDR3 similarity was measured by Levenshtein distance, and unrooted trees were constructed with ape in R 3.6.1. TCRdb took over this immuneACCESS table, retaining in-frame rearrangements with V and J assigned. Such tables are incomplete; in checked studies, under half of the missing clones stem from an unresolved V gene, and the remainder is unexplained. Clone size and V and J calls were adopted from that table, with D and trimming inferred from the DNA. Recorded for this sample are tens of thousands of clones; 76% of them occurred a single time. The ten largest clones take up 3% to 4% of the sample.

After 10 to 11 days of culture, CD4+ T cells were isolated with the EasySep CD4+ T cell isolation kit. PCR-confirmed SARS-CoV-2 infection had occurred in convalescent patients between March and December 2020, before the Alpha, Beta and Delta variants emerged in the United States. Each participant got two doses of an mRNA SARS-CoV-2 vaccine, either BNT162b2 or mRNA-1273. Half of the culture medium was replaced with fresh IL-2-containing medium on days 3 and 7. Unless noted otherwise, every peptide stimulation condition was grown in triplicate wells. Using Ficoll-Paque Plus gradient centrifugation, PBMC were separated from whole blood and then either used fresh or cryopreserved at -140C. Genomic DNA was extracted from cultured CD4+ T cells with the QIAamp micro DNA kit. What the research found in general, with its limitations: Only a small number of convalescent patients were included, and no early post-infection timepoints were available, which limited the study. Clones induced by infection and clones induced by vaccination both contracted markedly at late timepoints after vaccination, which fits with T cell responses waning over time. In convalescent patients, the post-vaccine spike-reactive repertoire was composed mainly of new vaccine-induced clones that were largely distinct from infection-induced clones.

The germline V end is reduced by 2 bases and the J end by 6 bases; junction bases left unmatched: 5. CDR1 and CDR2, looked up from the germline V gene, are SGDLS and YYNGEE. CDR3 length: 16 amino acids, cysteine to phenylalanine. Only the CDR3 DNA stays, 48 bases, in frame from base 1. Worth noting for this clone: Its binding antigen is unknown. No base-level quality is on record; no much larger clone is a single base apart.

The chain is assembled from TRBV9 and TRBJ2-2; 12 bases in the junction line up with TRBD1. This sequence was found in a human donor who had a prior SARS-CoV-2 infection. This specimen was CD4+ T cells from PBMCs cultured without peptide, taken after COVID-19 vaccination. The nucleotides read TGTGCCAGCAGCGTCACGGGACAGGGGGCCGCCGGGGAGCTGTTTTTT. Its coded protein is CASSVTGQGAAGELFF.